Sequencing of this T cell receptor (beta chain) was carried out in a study of blood T cell repertoires in COVID-19. With 6 bases removed from V and 2 bases from J, the gap between germline ends came to 11 bases. CDR3 length equals 14 residues. CDR1 and CDR2 (germline): MNHEY, SMNVEV (reference sequence). TCRdb's table, derived via immunoSEQ multiplex PCR, lists solely in-frame clones and lacks some. Of about 250,000 clones in the sample, about four fifths were seen once. The V call is TRBV27, the J call TRBJ1-5, with D possibly TRBD1 on 5 matching bases. Specimen: PBMCs or T cells enriched from blood (not recorded which). This TCR came from a man aged 40-55 years who had been exposed to COVID-19. The CDR3 region is CASRRTGGNQPQHF. CDR3 DNA: TGTGCCAGCAGACGCACAGGTGGCAATCAGCCCCAGCATTTT.